A single sample is the source of the 10 T cell receptor beta chains below, sequenced in a study of CD8+ T cells in alopecia areata. cDNA reverse transcribed from extracted RNA served as the sequencing template. Using immunoSEQ multiplex PCR, the repertoire was profiled, and TCRdb retains in-frame clones only, with some absent. Altogether roughly 100,000 clones are present, 65% to 90% being singletons, with the ten largest covering 11%. Treatment defined: oral pan-JAK inhibitor, 5-10 mg twice daily. The sequenced sample was CD8+ T cells sorted from blood, obtained between weeks 30 and 35, from a patient treated with tofacitinib. These receptor sequences come from a human donor with alopecia areata.

V and J are TRBV9 and TRBJ2-1, with D tentatively TRBD1 or TRBD2 (5 bases each). The V gene lost 0 bases and the J gene lost 5 bases, with 18 bases spanning the gap. The V gene's germline CDR1 is SGDLS and CDR2 YYNGEE. The length of the CDR3 is 17 residues. The CDR3 here is CASSVVSGAENHNEQFF. CDR3 in DNA: TGTGCCAGCAGCGTAGTTTCCGGGGCGGAAAACCACAATGAGCAGTTCTTC. Combining the CDR3 with reference TRBV9 and TRBJ2-1 gives the whole variable domain DSGVTQTPKHLITATGQRVTLRCSPRSGDLSVYWYQQSLDQGLQFLIQYYNGEERAKGNILERFSAQQFPDLHSELNLSSLELGDSALYFCASSVVSGAENHNEQFFGPGTRLTVL.

The rearrangement links TRBV5-4 to TRBJ2-4; 8 positions agree with TRBD2. Germline V gene data show CDR1 as SGHNT and CDR2 as YYREEE (reference sequence). The CDR3 runs 17 residues. V shed 0 bases, J shed 0 bases, and the junction held 5 bases outside the gene matches. CDR3 sequence (DNA): TGTGCCAGCAGCTTGGGGCTAGCGGGTTTAGCCAAAAACATTCAGTACTTC. It translates to CASSLGLAGLAKNIQYF. Filled out from reference TRBV5-4 and TRBJ2-4, the complete variable domain reads ETGVTQSPTHLIKTRGQQVTLRCSSQSGHNTVSWYQQALGQGPQFIFQYYREEENGRGNFPPRFSGLQFPNYSSELNVNALELDDSALYLCASSLGLAGLAKNIQYFGAGTRLSVL.

Concerning this clone itself: This specimen includes other DNA sequences encoding the same CDR3. The chain's CDR3 is CASSPPGTEAFF. In nucleotides, the CDR3 is TGCGCCAGCAGCCCCCCCGGCACTGAAGCTTTCTTT. The chain joins TRBV5-1 to TRBJ1-1; D uncertain. Germline V gene lookup returns CDR1 SGHRS and CDR2 YFSETQ. The CDR3 totals 12 residues. V lost 4 bases to trimming and J lost 4 bases, with 8 bases between them.

The chain has TRBV7-8 and TRBJ2-7; TRBD1 matches 9 bases. In germline, CDR1 is SGHVS, CDR2 FQNEAQ. This CDR3 region has 15 residues. With V trimmed by 8 bases and J by 5 bases, 13 bases remained unmatched. CDR3 protein: CASGATGGFRDEQYF. The CDR3 nucleotides are TGTGCCAGCGGCGCGACAGGGGGTTTTAGGGACGAGCAGTACTTC.

The chain carries TRBV4-1 and TRBJ1-1; D might be TRBD1 (5 bases). The CDR3 spans 14 residues. The V gene's germline CDR1 is MGHRA and CDR2 YSYEKL. The V end lost 5 bases, the J end lost 3 bases, and 13 bases lay between the germline ends. The CDR3 coding sequence is TGCGCCAGCAGCTACCCCGGGACCGACACTGAAGCTTTCTTT. Amino acid sequence: CASSYPGTDTEAFF.

The CDR3 DNA sequence: TGCGCCAGCAGCTTAGACGACAGCCCTAACTATGGCTACACCTTC. Protein sequence: CASSLDDSPNYGYTF. V usage is TRBV5-1 and J usage is TRBJ1-2; D is possibly TRBD1 (5 bases). The germline V gene encodes CDR1 SGHRS and CDR2 YFSETQ. CDR3 size: 15 residues. Trimming stripped 2 bases from V and 0 bases from J, with 11 bases between.

The chain recombines TRBV5-4 with TRBJ2-4, with 9 bases lining up with TRBD1. Losses at the gene ends were 4 bases for V and 7 bases for J; bases not matched to a gene: 6. From germline, CDR1 is SGHNT and CDR2 YYREEE (reference sequence). The CDR3 extends over 14 amino acids. The CDR3 here is CASSPDRGRNIQYF. The CDR3 DNA reads as TGTGCCAGCAGCCCAGACAGGGGGAGGAACATTCAGTACTTC.

The chain carries TRBV27 and TRBJ1-6; D not resolved. Trimming stripped 4 bases from V and 7 bases from J, with 8 bases between. Germline V gives CDR1 MNHEY, CDR2 SMNVEV (reference sequence). CDR3 size: 13 residues. CDR3 loop: CASSSPANSPLHF. The CDR3 coding sequence is TGTGCCAGCAGTTCCCCCGCAAATTCACCCCTCCACTTT.

This clone appeared a single time. This chain connects TRBV19 to TRBJ2-3, with D maybe TRBD1 (7 bases). The CDR3 totals 13 residues. The germline CDR1 and CDR2 sequences are LNHDA and SQIVND (reference sequence). V dropped 10 bases and J dropped 4 bases, with 15 bases sitting between them. This CDR3 is CATRRGHADTQYF. As DNA, the CDR3 is TGTGCCACCAGGAGGGGGCACGCAGATACGCAGTATTTT.

The chain is built from TRBV13 and TRBJ2-6, with D perhaps assigned TRBD1 or TRBD2 (5 bases each). Trimming took 1 base from V and 3 from J, leaving 10 bases between them. The germline V gene has CDR1 PRHDT and CDR2 FYEKMQ (reference sequence). The CDR3 runs to 16 residues. The CDR3 DNA follows: TGTGCCAGCAGCTTAGCCGGGGCTGGTGGGGCCAACGTCCTGACTTTC. Amino acid sequence: CASSLAGAGGANVLTF.